This entry describes one T cell receptor (beta chain). Its antigen is undetermined. This specimen belongs to a study of read filtering for tumor transcriptome and immune sequencing. Findings of the study overall: The sorted CD138-negative fraction was a mixed bone marrow immune population, not purified T cells.

This library used about 360 ng RNA and molecular barcoded adaptors spanning alpha/delta and beta/gamma chains. TCRdb recomputed calls from the reads with MiXCR, one row per CDR3 protein. This sample has tens of thousands of distinct CDR3 sequences, with 20% to 25% found just once. CDR1 is SGHTS and CDR2 is YDEGEE in the germline V gene. V lost 4 bases, J lost 5 bases, and 17 bases lay in between. This CDR3 region has 15 residues. The chain is built from TRBV5-8 and TRBJ2-3; D is possibly TRBD1 (5 bases). The clonotype was recovered from a donor at least 40 years old with multiple myeloma. The specimen sequenced was a population of CD138-negative cells sorted from bone marrow. CDR3 nucleotide sequence: TGTGCCAGCAGCCCCGGTGCAGGGCCGATAGATACGCAGTATTTT. Protein: CASSPGAGPIDTQYF.